The rows below give T cell receptor beta chains drawn from one sample of a study of identical twins. TCRdb analysed the 5' RACE reads with MiXCR anew, one entry per CDR3 protein. The top ten hold roughly 3.6% of the sample, which has hundreds of thousands of distinct CDR3 sequences, approximately 7% seen once. The same sample was also used in a study of yellow fever vaccine responses in identical twins.

Sequencing was done on a sample of memory (CD45RO+) T cells sorted from blood. All receptors derive from a woman aged 18-29 years in good health. The CDR3 runs from the conserved cysteine through the conserved F or W. A D gene is named only where the DNA matches it firmly. Not every row has a clone size; where given, it reads once, few, many or a size class.

clone_size: few; d_call: TRBD1; v_call: TRBV5-1; j_call: TRBJ1-6; cdr3_length: 15; cdr3_aa: CASSTGQGSGSPLHF; cdr3_nt: TGCGCCAGCAGCACAGGACAGGGTTCAGGTTCACCCCTCCACTTT
clone_size: NA; d_call: TRBD1; v_call: TRBV27; j_call: TRBJ2-4; cdr3_length: 15; cdr3_aa: CASSIRTGTVNIQYF; cdr3_nt: TGTGCCAGCAGTATAAGGACAGGGACTGTGAACATTCAGTACTTC
clone_size: NA; d_call: TRBD2; v_call: TRBV19; j_call: TRBJ2-1; cdr3_length: 14; cdr3_aa: CASSLIAGVNEQFF; cdr3_nt: TGTGCCAGTAGTCTTATAGCGGGAGTCAATGAGCAGTTCTTC
clone_size: few; d_call: NA; v_call: TRBV2; j_call: TRBJ2-3; cdr3_length: 16; cdr3_aa: CASSGKVRGVSDTQYF; cdr3_nt: TGTGCCAGCAGTGGAAAAGTGAGGGGAGTGTCAGATACGCAGTATTTT
clone_size: NA; d_call: TRBD1; v_call: TRBV24-1; j_call: TRBJ2-3; cdr3_length: 15; cdr3_aa: CATSLGQGYTDTQYF; cdr3_nt: TGTGCCACCAGCTTGGGACAGGGGTACACAGATACGCAGTATTTT
clone_size: few; d_call: TRBD1; v_call: TRBV28; j_call: TRBJ1-1; cdr3_length: 12; cdr3_aa: CASGTVNTEAFF; cdr3_nt: TGTGCCAGCGGGACAGTGAACACTGAAGCTTTCTTT
clone_size: many; d_call: TRBD2; v_call: TRBV12-3/TRBV12-4; j_call: TRBJ2-2; cdr3_length: 16; cdr3_aa: CASSLSSGGLTGELFF; cdr3_nt: TGTGCCAGCAGTTTAAGTAGCGGGGGTCTCACCGGGGAGCTGTTTTTT
clone_size: NA; d_call: TRBD2; v_call: TRBV7-6; j_call: TRBJ2-1; cdr3_length: 13; cdr3_aa: CASSALAGYEQFF; cdr3_nt: TGTGCCAGCAGCGCACTAGCGGGATACGAGCAGTTCTTC
clone_size: many; d_call: NA; v_call: TRBV11-2; j_call: TRBJ2-1; cdr3_length: 14; cdr3_aa: CASSGVSSYNEQFF; cdr3_nt: TGTGCCAGCAGCGGGGTCAGCTCCTACAATGAGCAGTTCTTC
clone_size: NA; d_call: NA; v_call: TRBV29-1; j_call: TRBJ2-1; cdr3_length: 10; cdr3_aa: CSVGGGKQFF; cdr3_nt: TGCAGCGTTGGTGGCGGGAAACAGTTCTTC
clone_size: few; d_call: NA; v_call: TRBV5-1; j_call: TRBJ2-2; cdr3_length: 13; cdr3_aa: CASGLGVTGELFF; cdr3_nt: TGCGCCAGCGGCCTAGGGGTGACCGGGGAGCTGTTTTTT
clone_size: many; d_call: TRBD1; v_call: TRBV18; j_call: TRBJ2-5; cdr3_length: 15; cdr3_aa: CASSPGTGGEETQYF; cdr3_nt: TGTGCCAGCTCACCCGGGACAGGGGGTGAAGAGACCCAGTACTTC
clone_size: NA; d_call: NA; v_call: TRBV7-2; j_call: TRBJ1-5; cdr3_length: 15; cdr3_aa: CASSLTRDNNQPQHF; cdr3_nt: TGTGCCAGCAGCCTGACCCGGGACAACAATCAGCCCCAGCATTTT
clone_size: few; d_call: NA; v_call: TRBV2; j_call: TRBJ2-2; cdr3_length: 12; cdr3_aa: CASRVVAGELFF; cdr3_nt: TGTGCCAGCAGGGTGGTCGCCGGGGAGCTGTTTTTT
clone_size: many; d_call: TRBD2; v_call: TRBV6-5; j_call: TRBJ2-7; cdr3_length: 17; cdr3_aa: CASSYSAASREGYEQYF; cdr3_nt: TGTGCCAGCAGTTACTCGGCTGCTTCGCGGGAGGGGTACGAGCAGTACTTC
clone_size: few; d_call: TRBD1; v_call: TRBV28; j_call: TRBJ2-7; cdr3_length: 16; cdr3_aa: CASSPRDRGRSYEQYF; cdr3_nt: TGTGCCAGCAGTCCAAGAGACAGGGGCCGCTCCTACGAGCAGTACTTC
clone_size: many; d_call: NA; v_call: TRBV20-1; j_call: TRBJ1-2; cdr3_length: 14; cdr3_aa: CSARVGREISGYTF; cdr3_nt: TGCAGTGCTAGAGTTGGCAGGGAAATCTCTGGCTACACCTTC
clone_size: NA; d_call: NA; v_call: TRBV3-1; j_call: TRBJ2-3; cdr3_length: 15; cdr3_aa: CATSTRLTTTDTQYF; cdr3_nt: TGTGCCACCTCCACCCGACTCACCACCACAGATACGCAGTATTTT
clone_size: many; d_call: NA; v_call: TRBV3-1; j_call: TRBJ2-5; cdr3_length: 14; cdr3_aa: CASSQNRVQETQYF; cdr3_nt: TGTGCCAGCAGCCAAAACAGGGTTCAAGAGACCCAGTACTTC
clone_size: many; d_call: NA; v_call: TRBV12-3/TRBV12-4; j_call: TRBJ2-1; cdr3_length: 16; cdr3_aa: CASSLSQLNTEAEQFF; cdr3_nt: TGTGCCAGCAGTTTAAGCCAGCTCAATACCGAGGCGGAGCAGTTCTTC
clone_size: many; d_call: NA; v_call: TRBV7-2; j_call: TRBJ2-3; cdr3_length: 14; cdr3_aa: CASIHWGGTDTQYF; cdr3_nt: TGTGCCAGCATCCACTGGGGGGGCACAGATACGCAGTATTTT
clone_size: many; d_call: NA; v_call: TRBV20-1; j_call: TRBJ1-5; cdr3_length: 17; cdr3_aa: CSAPTGQGPTANQPQHF; cdr3_nt: TGCAGTGCTCCCACCGGGCAGGGGCCGACAGCTAATCAGCCCCAGCATTTT
clone_size: few; d_call: NA; v_call: TRBV2; j_call: TRBJ2-5; cdr3_length: 12; cdr3_aa: CASRGDDETQYF; cdr3_nt: TGTGCCAGCAGGGGAGATGATGAGACCCAGTACTTC
clone_size: few; d_call: TRBD2; v_call: TRBV4-1; j_call: TRBJ2-4; cdr3_length: 15; cdr3_aa: CASSGGDSNRNIQYF; cdr3_nt: TGCGCCAGCAGCGGGGGGGATTCGAATCGAAACATTCAGTACTTC